The 15 T cell receptor beta chains below come from one sample, sequenced in a study of T cell responses to AZD1222 COVID-19 vaccine. Clones were read by immunoSEQ multiplex PCR, and TCRdb kept only the in-frame ones, dropping some. The sample lists roughly 92,000 clones, about 89% occurring once. Sequencing used peripheral blood, obtained 28 days after the second AZD1222 dose. All receptors derive from an adult who received the AZD1222 COVID-19 vaccine.

This chain links TRBV7-9 with TRBJ2-5, with 8 bases aligning to TRBD1. CDR1 and CDR2 from the germline V gene are SEHNR and FQNEAQ (reference sequence). CDR3 length equals 16 residues. V shed 5 bases and J 4 bases; nucleotides not matched to a gene: 12. CDR3 amino acids: CASSPGQGMVTETQYF. The CDR3 bases are TGTGCCAGCAGCCCCGGACAGGGAATGGTGACAGAGACCCAGTACTTC.

There are a few counts of this clone. The V and J genes are TRBV5-1 and TRBJ1-1; 9 positions agree with TRBD1. The germline V gene encodes CDR1 SGHRS and CDR2 YFSETQ. The ends lost 4 bases at V and 5 bases at J; junction bases unmatched: 12. CDR3 length: 16 residues. CDR3 sequence: CASSLSGGQGITEAFF. CDR3 nucleotides: TGCGCCAGCAGCCTGAGCGGGGGACAGGGTATAACTGAAGCTTTCTTT.

Remarks on this clone: The junction and the germline gene differ at one end; a read error may be behind it. The rearrangement links TRBV30 to TRBJ1-6; 7 bases align to TRBD1. The CDR3 has 16 amino acids. Germline V gives CDR1 GTSNPN, CDR2 SVGIG (reference sequence). The CDR3 bases are TGTGCCTTGAGTGGACAGGCGGGATCGAATTGGTCACCCCTCCACTTT. It is translated as CALSGQAGSNWSPLHF.

The chain links TRBV4-1 to TRBJ1-1; unclear D gene. CDR3 size: 14 residues. With 1 base removed from V and 4 bases from J, the gap between germline ends came to 10 bases. Per germline, CDR1 MGHRA and CDR2 YSYEKL. CDR3 loop: CASSQVTGITEAFF. In DNA, the CDR3 is TGCGCCAGCAGCCAAGTGACTGGGATCACTGAAGCTTTCTTT.

The CDR3 spells CASSWGGESYEQYF. In DNA, the CDR3 is TGCGCCAGCAGCTGGGGCGGGGAATCCTACGAGCAGTACTTC. This chain uses TRBV5-1 with TRBJ2-7, with D perhaps TRBD2 (6 bases). The V end lost 3 bases, the J end lost 1 base, and 11 bases lay between the germline ends. CDR3 length: 14 residues. Germline V gene sequence: CDR1 SGHRS, CDR2 YFSETQ.

The CDR3 sequence is CASHPGATEAFF. DNA of the CDR3: TGTGCCAGCCACCCGGGGGCTACTGAAGCTTTCTTT. The rearrangement links TRBV6-5 to TRBJ1-1; D possibly corresponds to TRBD1 (6 bases). Germline V gives CDR1 MNHEY, CDR2 SVGAGI. The CDR3 consists of 12 residues. Trimming stripped 8 bases from V and 5 bases from J, with 12 bases between.

This chain joins TRBV5-1 and TRBJ2-1; 11 bases are a match to TRBD2. This CDR3 has 16 residues. With 0 bases clipped from V and 5 bases from J, the junction kept 4 bases outside the gene matches. Germline V gives CDR1 SGHRS, CDR2 YFSETQ. CDR3 coding DNA: TGCGCCAGCAGCTTGGGGACTAGCGGGCTAAACAATGAGCAGTTCTTC. Its protein product is CASSLGTSGLNNEQFF.

This clone was picked up a small number of times. The V gene is TRBV19, the J gene TRBJ1-5, with no clear D. Germline assignment: CDR1 LNHDA and CDR2 SQIVND (reference sequence). The CDR3 totals 15 residues. V lost 6 bases to trimming and J lost 0 bases, with 12 bases between them. The CDR3 DNA sequence: TGTGCCAGTAGGTTAGTATGGTTTAGCAATCAGCCCCAGCATTTT. This codes for CASRLVWFSNQPQHF.

This chain links TRBV15 with TRBJ1-5, with D tentatively TRBD1 (5 bases). This CDR3 region has 17 residues. The V end lost 0 bases, the J end lost 2 bases, and 14 bases lay between the germline ends. Germline CDR1 reads LNHNV; CDR2 reads YYDKDF (reference sequence). The CDR3 loop reads CATSRDDRNKRNQPQHF. The CDR3 DNA reads TGTGCCACCAGCAGAGACGACAGAAATAAACGCAATCAGCCCCAGCATTTT. Using reference TRBV15 and TRBJ1-5 for the parts outside the CDR3, the full variable domain is DAMVIQNPRYQVTQFGKPVTLSCSQTLNHNVMYWYQQKSSQAPKLLFHYYDKDFNNEADTPDNFQSRRPNTSFCFLDIRSPGLGDTAMYLCATSRDDRNKRNQPQHFGDGTRLSIL.

The chain couples TRBV2 to TRBJ1-2; tentative D call: TRBD1 (5 bases). The CDR3 is 12 amino acids. CDR1 SNHLY and CDR2 FYNNEI come from the germline V gene. Between the trimmed V and J ends, which lost 8 bases and 2 bases, there was a span of 9 bases. The CDR3: CASWDGNYGYTF. Written as DNA, the CDR3 is TGTGCCAGCTGGGACGGGAACTATGGCTACACCTTC.

The chain combines TRBV19 with TRBJ2-1; 10 positions match TRBD2. The germline gives CDR1 LNHDA, CDR2 SQIVND (reference sequence). With 3 bases clipped from V and 0 bases from J, the junction kept 8 bases outside the gene matches. This CDR3 has 18 residues. In DNA, the CDR3 is TGTGCCAGTAGTATTAGGGTACTAGCGGGGAGCTCCTACAATGAGCAGTTCTTC. Protein: CASSIRVLAGSSYNEQFF.

The chain has TRBV28 and TRBJ2-2, with D possibly TRBD1 on 7 matching bases. The germline CDR1 and CDR2 sequences are MDHEN and SYDVKM. Trimming took 4 bases from V and 6 from J, leaving 12 bases between them. This CDR3 has 14 residues. DNA of the CDR3: TGTGCCAGCAGTTCAGGGGGGCACGCCGGGGAGCTGTTTTTT. Translation: CASSSGGHAGELFF.

The chain joins TRBV5-1 to TRBJ1-2; D ambiguous. Trimming shortened V by 0 bases and J by 8 bases, and 11 bases separated the two germline ends. Looked up from germline, CDR1 is SGHRS and CDR2 is YFSETQ. This CDR3 contains 13 residues. In DNA, the CDR3 is TGCGCCAGCAGCTTGGAACGGTCCACGGGCTACACCTTC. It codes for CASSLERSTGYTF.

This rearrangement joins TRBV2 to TRBJ1-1, with no clear D. Germline V gene lookup returns CDR1 SNHLY and CDR2 FYNNEI. The CDR3 consists of 13 residues. V shed 6 bases and J shed 0 bases, with 8 bases lying between them. In nucleotides, the CDR3 is TGTGCCAGCAGATTTACCATGAACACTGAAGCTTTCTTT. Protein: CASRFTMNTEAFF.

This chain connects TRBV19 to TRBJ1-5; 8 nucleotides align to TRBD1. V shed 7 bases and J 6 bases; nucleotides not matched to a gene: 5. The germline V gene has CDR1 LNHDA and CDR2 SQIVND (reference sequence). The CDR3 runs 13 residues. The CDR3 DNA sequence: TGTGCCAGTACGGACAGGGATGGTCAGCCCCAGCATTTT. Residues: CASTDRDGQPQHF.